This passage covers 17 T cell receptor beta chains from one sample sequenced in a study. TCRdb re-called the 5' RACE reads with MiXCR, one entry per CDR3 protein. The table lists tens of thousands of distinct CDR3 sequences, about a sixth of them singletons. Sequenced: naive CD4+ T cells sorted from blood. The sample's subset: naive CD4+ T cells, CD4+CD45RA+CD25-. These receptors came from a female donor with breast cancer.

The sample holds a few counts of this clonotype. This rearrangement joins TRBV13 to TRBJ1-2, with no clear D. Germline V CDR1 and CDR2: PRHDT, FYEKMQ (reference sequence). Between the trimmed V and J ends, which lost 4 bases and 8 bases, there was a span of 17 bases. CDR3 length: 14 amino acids. CDR3: CASSSSQPGGGYTF. The CDR3 DNA reads as TGTGCCAGCAGCTCAAGTCAGCCCGGAGGCGGCTACACCTTC.

Many counts were recorded for this clonotype. The chain joins TRBV11-2 to TRBJ2-7; 9 bases are a match to TRBD2. Trimming at V came to 1 base and at J to 6 bases, leaving 1 base not matched to a gene. Germline CDR1 is SGHAT and CDR2 is FQNNGV. The length of the CDR3 is 13 residues. In DNA, the CDR3 is TGTGCCAGCAGCTTAGTAGCGGGAGCCGAGCAGTACTTC. Protein sequence: CASSLVAGAEQYF.

J is TRBJ2-2 and V is TRBV12-3 or TRBV12-4, with a possible D match to TRBD2 (5 bases). The CDR3 covers 14 residues. V lost 4 bases and J 3 bases, leaving 9 bases between the germline ends. The CDR3 is CASSSGLHTGELFF. The CDR3 coding sequence is TGTGCCAGCAGTTCCGGACTCCACACCGGGGAGCTGTTTTTT.

This clonotype was counted a few times. The chain links TRBV12-3 or TRBV12-4 to TRBJ2-7; 11 bases align to TRBD1. This CDR3 spans 18 amino acids. V gave up 3 bases and J gave up 5 bases; unmatched junction bases: 15. The CDR3, as DNA: TGTGCCAGCAGTTTCGTTATCAACCTCCGGGACAGGGGGAACGAGCAGTACTTC. Translating it yields CASSFVINLRDRGNEQYF.

This clonotype was counted a few times. This chain connects TRBV20-1 to TRBJ2-4, with 10 bases identical to TRBD1. V lost 1 base to trimming and J lost 6 bases; unmatched junction nucleotides: 3. The CDR3 has 14 residues. Germline CDR1 reads DFQATT; CDR2 reads SNEGSKA (reference sequence). The CDR3 nucleotides read TGCAGTGCTAGAGGGGGACAGGGGTTAAACATTCAGTACTTC. The encoded protein is CSARGGQGLNIQYF.

The rearrangement links TRBV5-1 to TRBJ1-1; D may be TRBD1 (6 bases). The CDR3 has 14 amino acids. V was trimmed by 3 bases and J by 2 bases, leaving 11 bases between them. CDR1 is SGHRS, CDR2 YFSETQ, per germline. The CDR3 sequence: CASSSADRNTEAFF. CDR3 sequence (DNA): TGCGCCAGCAGCTCGGCGGACAGAAACACTGAAGCTTTCTTT.

This rearrangement joins TRBV4-2 to TRBJ1-5, with a possible D match to TRBD1 (6 bases). Germline lookup yields CDR1 LGHNA and CDR2 YNFKEQ. The CDR3 runs 16 residues. The V gene lost 3 bases and the J gene lost 6 bases, with 18 bases spanning the gap. The DNA of the CDR3 is TGTGCCAGCAGCCAGGGTCTACAGGGAAGGAGTCAGCCCCAGCATTTT. Translating it yields CASSQGLQGRSQPQHF.

This clonotype has ten or more counts. This chain's CDR3 is CASSQSGLNYGYTF. The DNA for the CDR3 is TGTGCCAGCAGCCAATCAGGACTCAACTATGGCTACACCTTC. This chain joins TRBV7-2 and TRBJ1-2, with unresolved D. V was pared by 5 bases and J by 2 bases, with 12 bases between. This CDR3 contains 14 residues. Germline-derived CDR1 and CDR2 are SGHTA and FQGNSA.

This clonotype was found many times. J is TRBJ1-1 and V is TRBV24-1; D is unclear. Germline V gene data show CDR1 as KGHDR and CDR2 as SFDVKD. V lost 5 bases and J lost 7, with 22 bases in between. This CDR3 is 16 amino acids long. The chain's CDR3 is CATSAPHHKGFIEAFF. DNA of the CDR3: TGTGCCACCAGTGCCCCACATCACAAAGGGTTTATTGAAGCTTTCTTT.

Concerning this clonotype: A much larger clone lies a single base off, so this may be a read error. The chain uses TRBV5-1 and TRBJ2-7; the match to TRBD1 covers 7 bases. The germline gives CDR1 SGHRS, CDR2 YFSETQ. The CDR3 spans 15 residues. V shed 4 bases and J 3 bases; nucleotides not matched to a gene: 10. CDR3 nucleotides: TGCGCCAGCAGCCTTCTTTCGGGACAGAGCTACGAGCAGTACTTC. Protein: CASSLLSGQSYEQYF.

This clonotype was seen at least ten times. CDR3 sequence reads: CASSLTDRGYTEAFF. CDR3 sequence (DNA): TGTGCCAGCAGCTTAACTGACAGGGGGTACACTGAAGCTTTCTTT. The gene calls are TRBV7-3 and TRBJ1-1, with TRBD1 identical over 9 bases. The CDR3 loop spans 15 amino acids. Germline trimming cut 0 bases from V and 3 bases from J; bases unmatched to any gene: 2. Germline V CDR1 and CDR2: SGHTA, FQGTGA. Full variable domain (missing parts from reference TRBV7-3 and TRBJ1-1): GAGVSQTPSNKVTEKGKYVELRCDPISGHTALYWYRQSLGQGPEFLIYFQGTGAADDSGLPNDRFFAVRPEGSVSTLKIQRTERGDSAVYLCASSLTDRGYTEAFFGQGTRLTVV.

This chain connects TRBV5-1 to TRBJ2-1, with 16 bases fitting TRBD2. V lost 4 bases to trimming and J lost 8 bases; unmatched junction nucleotides: 9. CDR1 SGHRS and CDR2 YFSETQ come from the germline V gene. The CDR3 runs 17 residues. The CDR3 reads CASSAGTSGRARHEQFF. Written as DNA, the CDR3 is TGCGCCAGCAGCGCGGGGACTAGCGGGAGGGCCAGGCATGAGCAGTTCTTC.

This clonotype came up a few times. One base away lies a much larger clone, so this may be a sequencing read error. CDR3 region: CASSRVPGDTEAFF. As DNA, the CDR3 is TGCGCCAGCAGCCGGGTCCCAGGTGACACTGAAGCTTTCTTT. The chain joins TRBV5-1 to TRBJ1-1, with no clear D. Between the trimmed V and J ends, which lost 4 bases and 3 bases, there was a span of 13 bases. Per the germline V gene, CDR1 is SGHRS and CDR2 is YFSETQ. The CDR3 has 14 residues.

This clonotype was found a few times. The chain has TRBV28 and TRBJ2-7, with 10 nucleotides matching TRBD2. Germline values: CDR1 MDHEN, CDR2 SYDVKM. The CDR3 spans 14 residues. Trimming cost V 11 bases and J 1 base; bases outside gene matches: 8. CDR3 protein: CAATSGRASYEQYF. CDR3 DNA: TGTGCCGCAACAAGCGGGAGGGCGTCCTACGAGCAGTACTTC.

Comments on this clonotype: One end of the junction varies from germline; a read error may be responsible. The chain links TRBV18 to TRBJ2-5; 11 bases are a match to TRBD2. CDR3 length: 15 residues. CDR1 and CDR2 from the germline V gene are KGHSH and LQKENI. CDR3 residues: CVSSPTTSGTETQYF. The CDR3 nucleotides read TGTGTCAGCTCACCTACGACTAGCGGGACGGAGACCCAGTACTTC.

V is TRBV7-2 and J is TRBJ1-1; D call uncertain. CDR1 SGHTA and CDR2 FQGNSA come from the germline V gene. The CDR3 runs to 13 residues. The V gene lost 6 bases and the J gene lost 4 bases, with 12 bases spanning the gap. CDR3 region: CASRYSGSTEAFF. The CDR3 region has the DNA TGTGCCAGCAGGTACAGCGGGAGCACTGAAGCTTTCTTT.

In this sample, this clonotype turned up many times. The V gene is TRBV9, the J gene TRBJ2-5; the D gene is possibly TRBD2 (5 bases). Per the germline V gene, CDR1 is SGDLS and CDR2 is YYNGEE. The CDR3 sequence is 16 residues long. V was clipped by 4 bases and J by 5 bases, with 21 bases between them. The CDR3 loop reads CASSITSGGVGETQYF. The DNA of the CDR3 is TGTGCCAGCAGCATTACTAGTGGAGGTGTAGGGGAGACCCAGTACTTC.